Presented here are 15 T cell receptor beta chains from one specimen sequenced in a study of blood T cells in healthy people across ages. It was with a sample-barcoded 5' primer and a J-beta primer mix that a second PCR of about 6 to 12 cycles was run. One entry per CDR3 protein results from TCRdb running MiXCR on the 5' RACE reads. The top ten clones hold less than 20% of a sample with 550,000 to 600,000 distinct CDR3 sequences, about 26% of them seen once. The sequencing input was blood. The receptors derive from a woman aged 70 to 79 in good health.

This clonotype came up once. This chain uses TRBV20-1 with TRBJ2-5; 9 nucleotides match TRBD2. There are 12 residues in the CDR3. The germline V gene encodes CDR1 DFQATT and CDR2 SNEGSKA (reference sequence). V lost 6 bases and J lost 5; bases outside the gene matches: 4. CDR3 nucleotide sequence: TGCAGTGCCCCAACTAGCGGGGAGACCCAGTACTTC. The encoded protein is CSAPTSGETQYF.

The V call is TRBV20-1, the J call TRBJ2-3, with D unclear. Trimming shortened V by 7 bases and J by 1 base, and 12 bases separated the two germline ends. From germline, CDR1 is DFQATT and CDR2 SNEGSKA (reference sequence). The CDR3 totals 13 residues. The CDR3 DNA reads TGCAGTGGTCGAGAGGTCCGCACAGATACGCAGTATTTT. This sequence encodes CSGREVRTDTQYF.

The chain has TRBV7-2 and TRBJ2-7; TRBD1 might be the D (5 bases). The CDR3 has 17 residues. Per germline, CDR1 SGHTA and CDR2 FQGNSA. With 5 bases removed from V and 4 bases from J, the gap between germline ends came to 24 bases. The CDR3 region has the DNA TGTGCCAGCAGCCCATCCATTGGGGCAACCCGAACTTACGAGCAGTACTTC. Protein: CASSPSIGATRTYEQYF.

V and J are TRBV20-1 and TRBJ1-6, with 7 bases matching TRBD1. The CDR3 loop spans 14 amino acids. CDR1 and CDR2 (germline): DFQATT, SNEGSKA (reference sequence). With V trimmed by 3 bases and J by 8 bases, 7 bases remained unmatched. CDR3 coding DNA: TGCAGTGCTAGTTTACAGGGGACACATTCACCCCTCCACTTT. Protein: CSASLQGTHSPLHF.

The chain carries TRBV12-3 or TRBV12-4 and TRBJ2-5; 9 nucleotides align to TRBD1. With 7 bases clipped from V and 4 bases from J, the junction kept 4 bases outside the gene matches. This CDR3 is 13 amino acids long. DNA for the CDR3: TGTGCCAGCACCCGGACAGGGGTAGAGACCCAGTACTTC. Its translation: CASTRTGVETQYF.

The sample holds many counts of this clonotype. This chain uses TRBV15 with TRBJ2-3; 11 bases match TRBD1. Germline-derived CDR1 and CDR2 are LNHNV and YYDKDF (reference sequence). V lost 5 bases to trimming and J lost 4 bases; unmatched junction nucleotides: 5. The CDR3 consists of 15 residues. CDR3 in amino acids: CATSGGQGAPDTQYF. CDR3 DNA: TGTGCCACCAGCGGAGGACAGGGGGCACCAGATACGCAGTATTTT.

The genes are TRBV7-2 and TRBJ2-5, with 7 positions matching TRBD2. The better agreement between TRBJ2-1 and the DNA end casts doubt on the J call. Germline values: CDR1 SGHTA, CDR2 FQGNSA. The CDR3 totals 14 residues. DNA of the CDR3: TGTGCCAGCAGCTTCAGGACTAGGGACAATGAGCAGTTCTTC. It specifies CASSFRTRDNEQFF.

The chain couples TRBV24-1 to TRBJ2-7; D is ambiguous. CDR1 and CDR2 (germline): KGHDR, SFDVKD. This CDR3 has 14 amino acids. Trimming removed 2 bases from V and 2 bases from J, with 9 bases in between. CDR3 sequence (DNA): TGTGCCACCAGTGATTACGGCAGACCCTACGAGCAGTACTTC. This gives the protein CATSDYGRPYEQYF.

The V gene is TRBV5-1, the J gene TRBJ1-2; maybe TRBD1 (5 bases). In germline, CDR1 is SGHRS, CDR2 YFSETQ. CDR3 length: 12 amino acids. Trimming removed 8 bases at V and 4 bases at J, with 12 bases between. DNA for the CDR3: TGCGCCAGTCGGGACGGAAGCTATGGCTACACCTTC. This codes for CASRDGSYGYTF.

Ten or more counts support this clonotype. The J gene is TRBJ2-3, the V gene TRBV7-9, with TRBD1 matching over 7 bases. The CDR3 is 13 residues long. V shed 5 bases, J shed 1 base, and the junction held 0 bases outside the gene matches. Germline values: CDR1 SEHNR, CDR2 FQNEAQ (reference sequence). The CDR3 here is CASSQGGTDTQYF. As DNA, the CDR3 is TGTGCCAGCAGCCAGGGGGGCACAGATACGCAGTATTTT.

This clonotype appeared many times. The chain carries TRBV29-1 and TRBJ2-7; perhaps TRBD2 as D (6 bases). The ends were cut back, 0 bases at V and 3 bases at J, with 18 bases in the middle. The germline V gene has CDR1 SQVTM and CDR2 ANQGSEA. The CDR3 is 16 residues long. CDR3 sequence: CSVEEAPRGWVYEQYF. In DNA, the CDR3 is TGCAGCGTTGAAGAGGCACCCCGGGGGTGGGTCTACGAGCAGTACTTC.

The chain uses TRBV6-5 and TRBJ2-2; TRBD2 agrees at 7 bases. There are 14 residues in the CDR3. Germline V gene lookup returns CDR1 MNHEY and CDR2 SVGAGI. The V gene end was trimmed by 7 bases and the J gene end by 2 bases; junction bases not matched to a gene: 4. The CDR3 region has the DNA TGTGCCAGCATTCTAGCGGAAAACACCGGGGAGCTGTTTTTT. This translates into CASILAENTGELFF.

This clonotype was seen a few times. The V call is TRBV7-9, the J call TRBJ1-4; D uncertain. Deletions cut 4 bases from V and 8 bases from J, with 8 bases between. Germline V gene lookup returns CDR1 SEHNR and CDR2 FQNEAQ (reference sequence). This CDR3 has 12 residues. CDR3 region: CASSWKGEKLFF. CDR3 in DNA: TGTGCCAGCAGCTGGAAAGGCGAAAAACTGTTTTTT.

A note on this clonotype: An end of the junction differs from the germline gene, which may be a read error. This chain connects TRBV7-2 to TRBJ2-1; TRBD2 aligns across 9 bases. The CDR3 covers 14 residues. CDR1 and CDR2 from the germline V gene are SGHTA and FQGNSA. CDR3 bases: TGTGCCGGCAGCGTGGCTAGCGGGGTCAGCGAGCAGTTCTTC. Its translation: CAGSVASGVSEQFF.

This clonotype was seen at least ten times. The chain has TRBV12-3 or TRBV12-4 and TRBJ1-2; 7 bases agree with TRBD1. The CDR3 has 14 residues. The V gene end was trimmed by 2 bases and the J gene end by 5 bases; junction bases not matched to a gene: 5. The chain's CDR3 is CASSLRDRGYGYTF. The CDR3 nucleotides read TGTGCCAGCAGTTTACGGGACAGAGGGTATGGCTACACCTTC.